Given below is one TCR beta chain in context. The sample originates from a study of blood T cell repertoires in COVID-19. Study information: The origin of the acute and convalescent COVID-19 samples was the United States, Italy and Spain. Sources were T cells, B-cell-depleted T cells, or PBMCs; the material itself was cDNA or gDNA.

The CDR3 is made up of 14 amino acids. Germline V gene sequence: CDR1 GTSNPN, CDR2 SVGIG (reference sequence). Trimming at V came to 4 bases and at J to 4 bases, leaving 5 bases not matched to a gene. Sequenced by immunoSEQ multiplex PCR; TCRdb stores in-frame clones only, minus some. The sample includes 450,000 or so clones, approximately 89% seen only once; the top ten take around 0.9%. The TCR originated in a man between 18 and 29 years old with COVID-19, enrolled during active disease. The sample consisted of peripheral blood. The chain uses TRBV30 and TRBJ2-7; 12 nucleotides match TRBD2. This CDR3 is CAWNQGLAGYEQYF. In DNA form, the CDR3 reads TGTGCCTGGAACCAGGGACTAGCGGGTTACGAGCAGTACTTC.